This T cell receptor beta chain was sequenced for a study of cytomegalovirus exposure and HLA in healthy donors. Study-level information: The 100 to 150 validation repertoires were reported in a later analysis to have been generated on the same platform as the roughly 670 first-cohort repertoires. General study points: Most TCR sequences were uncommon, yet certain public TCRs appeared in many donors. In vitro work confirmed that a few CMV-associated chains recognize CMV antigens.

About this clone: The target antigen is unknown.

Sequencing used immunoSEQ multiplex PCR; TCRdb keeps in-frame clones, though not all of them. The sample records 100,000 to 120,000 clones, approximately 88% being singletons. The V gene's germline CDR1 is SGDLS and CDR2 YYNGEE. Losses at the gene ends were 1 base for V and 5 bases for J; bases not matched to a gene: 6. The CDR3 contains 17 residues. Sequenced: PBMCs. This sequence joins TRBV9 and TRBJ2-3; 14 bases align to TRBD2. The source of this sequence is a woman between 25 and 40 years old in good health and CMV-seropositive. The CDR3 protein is CASSVFGTSGSRDTQYF. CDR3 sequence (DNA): TGTGCCAGCAGCGTATTCGGGACTAGCGGGAGCCGAGATACGCAGTATTTT.